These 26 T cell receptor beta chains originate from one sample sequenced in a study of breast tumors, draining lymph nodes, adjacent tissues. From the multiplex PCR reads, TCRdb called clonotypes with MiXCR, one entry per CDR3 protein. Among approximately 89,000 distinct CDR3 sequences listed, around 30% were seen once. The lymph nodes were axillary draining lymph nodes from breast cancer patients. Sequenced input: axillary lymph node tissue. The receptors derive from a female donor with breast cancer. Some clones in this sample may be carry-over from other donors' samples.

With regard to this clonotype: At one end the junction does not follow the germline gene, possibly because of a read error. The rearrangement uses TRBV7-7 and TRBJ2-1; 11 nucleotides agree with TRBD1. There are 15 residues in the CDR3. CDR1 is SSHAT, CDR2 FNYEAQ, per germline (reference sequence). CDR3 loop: CASSLIGQGASEQFF. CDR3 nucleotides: TGTGCTAGCAGCTTAATCGGACAGGGGGCAAGTGAGCAGTTCTTC. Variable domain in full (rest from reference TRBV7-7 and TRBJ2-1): GAGVSQSPRYKVTKRGQDVTLRCDPISSHATLYWYQQALGQGPEFLTYFNYEAQPDKSGLPSDRFSAERPEGSISTLTIQRTEQRDSAMYRCASSLIGQGASEQFFGPGTRLTVL.

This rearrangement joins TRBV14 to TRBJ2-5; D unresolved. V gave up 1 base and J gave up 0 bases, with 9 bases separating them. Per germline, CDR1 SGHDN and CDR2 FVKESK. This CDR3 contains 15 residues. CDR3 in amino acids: CASSQASGYQETQYF. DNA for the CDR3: TGTGCCAGCAGCCAAGCATCCGGGTACCAAGAGACCCAGTACTTC.

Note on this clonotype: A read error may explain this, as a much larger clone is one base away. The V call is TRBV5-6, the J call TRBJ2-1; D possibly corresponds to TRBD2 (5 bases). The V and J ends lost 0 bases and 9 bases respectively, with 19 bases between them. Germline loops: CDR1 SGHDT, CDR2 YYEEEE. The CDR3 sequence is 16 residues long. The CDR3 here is CASSLGFALSAGEQFF. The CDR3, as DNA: TGTGCCAGCAGCTTGGGTTTTGCTCTCTCTGCGGGTGAGCAGTTCTTC. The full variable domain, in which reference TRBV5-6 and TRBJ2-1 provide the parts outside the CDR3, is DAGVTQSPTHLIKTRGQQVTLRCSPKSGHDTVSWYQQALGQGPQFIFQYYEEEERQRGNFPDRFSGHQFPNYSSELNVNALLLGDSALYLCASSLGFALSAGEQFFGPGTRLTVL.

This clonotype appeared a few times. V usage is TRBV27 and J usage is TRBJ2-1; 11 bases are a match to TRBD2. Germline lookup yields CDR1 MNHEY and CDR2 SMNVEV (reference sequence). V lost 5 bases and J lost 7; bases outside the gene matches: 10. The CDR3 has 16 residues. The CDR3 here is CASSPRNSGRDNEQFF. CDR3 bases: TGTGCCAGCAGTCCCCGTAATAGCGGGAGGGATAATGAGCAGTTCTTC.

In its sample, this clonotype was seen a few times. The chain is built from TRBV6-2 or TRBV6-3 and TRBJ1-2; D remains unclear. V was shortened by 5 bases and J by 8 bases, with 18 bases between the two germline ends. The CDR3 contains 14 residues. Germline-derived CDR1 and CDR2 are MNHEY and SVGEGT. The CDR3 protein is CASSHTQHPEGYTF. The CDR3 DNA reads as TGTGCCAGCAGTCACACACAACATCCGGAGGGCTACACCTTC.

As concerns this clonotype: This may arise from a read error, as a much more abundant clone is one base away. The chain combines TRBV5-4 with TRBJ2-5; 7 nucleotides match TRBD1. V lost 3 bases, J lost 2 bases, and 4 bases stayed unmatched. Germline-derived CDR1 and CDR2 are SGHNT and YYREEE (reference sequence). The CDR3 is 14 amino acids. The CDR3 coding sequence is TGTGCCAGCAGCTCCGGGACAGCACAAGAGACCCAGTACTTC. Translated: CASSSGTAQETQYF.

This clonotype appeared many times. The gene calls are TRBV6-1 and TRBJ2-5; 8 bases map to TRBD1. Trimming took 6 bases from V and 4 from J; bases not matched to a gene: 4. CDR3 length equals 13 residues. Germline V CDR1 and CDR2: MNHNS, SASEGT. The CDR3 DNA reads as TGTGCCAGCAGGGCAGGGGGCGGAGAGACCCAGTACTTC. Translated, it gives CASRAGGGETQYF.

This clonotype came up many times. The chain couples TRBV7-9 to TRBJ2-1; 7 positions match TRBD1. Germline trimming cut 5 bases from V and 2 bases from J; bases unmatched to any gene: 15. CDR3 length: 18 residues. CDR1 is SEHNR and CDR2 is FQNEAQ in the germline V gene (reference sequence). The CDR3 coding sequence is TGTGCCAGCAGCGCAACCAGGGGGTCCGATTTAGCCTACAATGAGCAGTTCTTC. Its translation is CASSATRGSDLAYNEQFF.

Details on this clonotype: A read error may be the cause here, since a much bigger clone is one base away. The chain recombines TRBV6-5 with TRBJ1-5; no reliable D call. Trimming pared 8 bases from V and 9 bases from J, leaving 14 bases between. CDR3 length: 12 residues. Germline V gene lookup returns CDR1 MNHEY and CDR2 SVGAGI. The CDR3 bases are TGTGCCAGCGGATTCAGCAGGTGGCCCCAGCATTTT. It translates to CASGFSRWPQHF.

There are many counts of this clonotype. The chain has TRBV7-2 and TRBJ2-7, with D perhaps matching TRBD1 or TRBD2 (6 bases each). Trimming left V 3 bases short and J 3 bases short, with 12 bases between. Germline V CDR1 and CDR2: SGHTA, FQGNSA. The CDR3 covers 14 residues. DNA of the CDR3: TGTGCCAGCAGCTTTGCGAGGGGGGACTACGAGCAGTACTTC. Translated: CASSFARGDYEQYF. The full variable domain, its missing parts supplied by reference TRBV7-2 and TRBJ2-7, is GAGVSQSPSNKVTEKGKDVELRCDPISGHTALYWYRQSLGQGLEFLIYFQGNSAPDKSGLPSDRFSAERTGGSVSTLTIQRTQQEDSAVYLCASSFARGDYEQYFGPGTRLTVT.

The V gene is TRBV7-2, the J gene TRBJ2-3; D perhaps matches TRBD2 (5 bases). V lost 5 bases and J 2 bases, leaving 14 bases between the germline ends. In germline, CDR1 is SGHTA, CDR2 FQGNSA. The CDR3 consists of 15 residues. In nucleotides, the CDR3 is TGTGCCAGCAGCCTAGTGGCGGGCACCACAGATACGCAGTATTTT. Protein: CASSLVAGTTDTQYF. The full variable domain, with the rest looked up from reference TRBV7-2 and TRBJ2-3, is GAGVSQSPSNKVTEKGKDVELRCDPISGHTALYWYRQSLGQGLEFLIYFQGNSAPDKSGLPSDRFSAERTGGSVSTLTIQRTQQEDSAVYLCASSLVAGTTDTQYFGPGTRLTVL.

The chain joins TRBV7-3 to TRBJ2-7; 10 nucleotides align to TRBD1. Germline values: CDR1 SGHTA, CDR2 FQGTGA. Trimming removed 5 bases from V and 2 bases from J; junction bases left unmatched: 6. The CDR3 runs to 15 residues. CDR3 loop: CASSRQGAGAYEQYF. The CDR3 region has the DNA TGTGCCAGCAGCCGACAGGGGGCAGGGGCCTACGAGCAGTACTTC. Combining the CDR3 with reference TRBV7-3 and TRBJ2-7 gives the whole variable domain GAGVSQTPSNKVTEKGKYVELRCDPISGHTALYWYRQSLGQGPEFLIYFQGTGAADDSGLPNDRFFAVRPEGSVSTLKIQRTERGDSAVYLCASSRQGAGAYEQYFGPGTRLTVT.

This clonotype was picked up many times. The CDR3 DNA reads TGTGCCACCAGCAGAGACCACGGCCGCGAGCAGTACTTC. Protein product: CATSRDHGREQYF. The chain uses TRBV15 and TRBJ2-7; D gene unclear. This CDR3 comprises 13 residues. V dropped 0 bases and J dropped 6 bases, with 9 bases sitting between them. Germline CDR1 reads LNHNV; CDR2 reads YYDKDF (reference sequence).

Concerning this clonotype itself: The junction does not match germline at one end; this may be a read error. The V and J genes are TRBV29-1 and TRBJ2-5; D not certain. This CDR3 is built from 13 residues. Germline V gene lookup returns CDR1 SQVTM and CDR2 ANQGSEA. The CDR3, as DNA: TGCAGCGTCGCCCATCTCGGGCAAGAGGCCCAGTACTTC. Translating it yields CSVAHLGQEAQYF.

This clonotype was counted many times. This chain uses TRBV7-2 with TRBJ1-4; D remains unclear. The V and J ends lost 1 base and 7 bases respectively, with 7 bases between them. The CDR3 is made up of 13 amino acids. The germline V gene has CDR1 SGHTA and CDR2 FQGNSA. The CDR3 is CASSLGRTEKLFF. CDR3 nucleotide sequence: TGTGCCAGCAGCTTAGGCCGAACTGAAAAACTGTTTTTT. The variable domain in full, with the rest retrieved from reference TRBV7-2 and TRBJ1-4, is GAGVSQSPSNKVTEKGKDVELRCDPISGHTALYWYRQSLGQGLEFLIYFQGNSAPDKSGLPSDRFSAERTGGSVSTLTIQRTQQEDSAVYLCASSLGRTEKLFFGSGTQLSVL.

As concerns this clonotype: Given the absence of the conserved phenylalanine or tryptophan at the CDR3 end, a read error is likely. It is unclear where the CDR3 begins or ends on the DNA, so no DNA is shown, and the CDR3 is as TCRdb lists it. The CDR3 region is CASSSRLI. The chain recombines TRBV13 with TRBJ2-1; the table assigns TRBD1, which was not confirmed against the DNA. Germline values: CDR1 PRHDT, CDR2 FYEKMQ (reference sequence). The CDR3 length equals 8 residues, ends included.

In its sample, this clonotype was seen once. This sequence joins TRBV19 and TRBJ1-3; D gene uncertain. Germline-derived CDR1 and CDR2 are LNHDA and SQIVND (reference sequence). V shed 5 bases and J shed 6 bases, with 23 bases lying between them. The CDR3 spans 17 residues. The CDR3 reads CASSDSDGPTNENTIYF. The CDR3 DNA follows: TGTGCCAGTAGTGATTCTGACGGCCCAACTAATGAAAACACCATATATTTT.

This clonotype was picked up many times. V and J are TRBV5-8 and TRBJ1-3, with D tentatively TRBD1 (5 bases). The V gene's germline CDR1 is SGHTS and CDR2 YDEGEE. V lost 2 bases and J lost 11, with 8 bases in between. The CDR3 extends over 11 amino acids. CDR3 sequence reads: CASSFDSSIYF. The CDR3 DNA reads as TGTGCCAGCAGCTTCGACAGTTCCATATATTTT.

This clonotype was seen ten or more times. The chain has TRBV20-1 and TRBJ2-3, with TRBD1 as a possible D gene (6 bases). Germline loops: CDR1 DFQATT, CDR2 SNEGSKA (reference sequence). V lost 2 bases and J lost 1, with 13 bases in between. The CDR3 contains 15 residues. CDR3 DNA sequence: TGCAGTGCTAGACCCGATCCAGGGGGCACAGATACGCAGTATTTT. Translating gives CSARPDPGGTDTQYF.

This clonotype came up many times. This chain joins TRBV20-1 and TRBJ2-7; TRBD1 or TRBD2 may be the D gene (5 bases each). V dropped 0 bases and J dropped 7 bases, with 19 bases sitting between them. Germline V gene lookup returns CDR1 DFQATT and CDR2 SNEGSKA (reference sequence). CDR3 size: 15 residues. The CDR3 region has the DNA TGCAGTGCTAGAGACGAGGGACGGCCCTCCTTAGAGCAGTACTTC. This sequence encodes CSARDEGRPSLEQYF.

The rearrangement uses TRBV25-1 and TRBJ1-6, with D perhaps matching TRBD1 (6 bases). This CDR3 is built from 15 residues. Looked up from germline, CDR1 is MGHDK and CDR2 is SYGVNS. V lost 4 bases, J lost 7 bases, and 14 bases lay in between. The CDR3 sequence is CASSVNTGINSPLHF. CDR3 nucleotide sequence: TGTGCCAGCAGTGTAAACACAGGGATAAATTCACCCCTCCACTTT.

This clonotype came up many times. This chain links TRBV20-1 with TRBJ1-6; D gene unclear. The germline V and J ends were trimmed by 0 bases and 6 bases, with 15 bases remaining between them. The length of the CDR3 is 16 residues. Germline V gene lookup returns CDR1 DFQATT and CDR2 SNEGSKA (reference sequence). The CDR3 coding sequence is TGCAGTGCTAGAGATCAGTCTTTGGGAAGTAATTCACCCCTCCACTTT. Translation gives CSARDQSLGSNSPLHF.

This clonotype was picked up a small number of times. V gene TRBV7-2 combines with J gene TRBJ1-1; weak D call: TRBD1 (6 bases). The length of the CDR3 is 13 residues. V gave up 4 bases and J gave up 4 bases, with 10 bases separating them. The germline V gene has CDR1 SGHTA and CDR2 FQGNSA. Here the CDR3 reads CASSSTGFTEAFF. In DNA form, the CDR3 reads TGTGCCAGCAGCTCAACAGGGTTCACTGAAGCTTTCTTT.

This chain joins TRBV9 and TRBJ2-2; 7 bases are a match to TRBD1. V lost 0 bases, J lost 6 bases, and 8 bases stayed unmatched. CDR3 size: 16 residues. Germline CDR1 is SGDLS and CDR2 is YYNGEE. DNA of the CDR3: TGTGCCAGCAGCGTAGGACAGGGCGAGCGTTCCGGGGAGCTGTTTTTT. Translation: CASSVGQGERSGELFF.

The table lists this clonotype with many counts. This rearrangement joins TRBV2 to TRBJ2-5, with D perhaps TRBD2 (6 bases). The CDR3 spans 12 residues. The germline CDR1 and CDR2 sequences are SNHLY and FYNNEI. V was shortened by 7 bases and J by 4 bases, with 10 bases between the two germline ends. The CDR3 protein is CASKRVSETQYF. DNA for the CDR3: TGTGCCAGCAAGCGGGTTTCAGAGACCCAGTACTTC.

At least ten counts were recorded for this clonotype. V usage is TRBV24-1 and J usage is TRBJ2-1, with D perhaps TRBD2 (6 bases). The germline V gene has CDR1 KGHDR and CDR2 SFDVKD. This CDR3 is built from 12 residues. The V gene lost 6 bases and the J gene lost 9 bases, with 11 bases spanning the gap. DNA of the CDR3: TGTGCCACCAGTTCTTGGGGACTTGAGCAGTTCTTC. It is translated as CATSSWGLEQFF.